A selection of T cell receptor beta chains follows, all from one sample in a study of spatial heterogeneity in lung cancer. MiXCR, applied by TCRdb to the 5' RACE reads, yields one record per CDR3 protein. This sample has 25,000 or so distinct CDR3 sequences; around 8% occur once, and the top ten carry around 36%. Source: PBMCs, taken at surgery. The receptors shown here come from a female donor with early-stage non-small cell lung cancer. Both conserved end residues are trimmed from each CDR3. The order of the fields is J gene, V gene, CDR3 protein.

J: TRBJ1-2
V: TRBV20-1
CDR3: SVSGNYGYT

J: TRBJ1-5
V: TRBV12-3/TRBV12-4
CDR3: ASSLGTGGAWQPQH

J: TRBJ2-1
V: TRBV29-1
CDR3: SGRGSGYNEQF

J: TRBJ2-4
V: TRBV7-9
CDR3: ASSLLGRTRAVNIQY

J: TRBJ2-7
V: TRBV18
CDR3: ASSPEAGIHEQY

J: TRBJ1-1
V: TRBV7-8
CDR3: ASSLGVDTEAF

J: TRBJ2-1
V: TRBV5-1
CDR3: ASSGGPTYANEQF

J: TRBJ1-2
V: TRBV4-3
CDR3: ASSLTGAGGYT

J: TRBJ2-3
V: TRBV10-3
CDR3: AISERLAGPPDTQY

J: TRBJ1-4
V: TRBV28
CDR3: ASSLRIEKLF

J: TRBJ2-2
V: TRBV6-5
CDR3: ASSVGSYTGELF

J: TRBJ1-1
V: TRBV28
CDR3: ASSSRGQGTTEAF

J: TRBJ2-1
V: TRBV5-1
CDR3: ASSLWSQSYNEQF

J: TRBJ1-5
V: TRBV20-1
CDR3: SARDRMGNQPQH

J: TRBJ2-6
V: TRBV11-2
CDR3: ASSLDLRHSGANVLT

J: TRBJ2-7
V: TRBV27
CDR3: ASNMTESGEEQY

J: TRBJ1-1
V: TRBV11-2
CDR3: ASSLVSGTRAAF

J: TRBJ2-7
V: TRBV28
CDR3: ASIGASLPGGDEQY

J: TRBJ2-2
V: TRBV5-1
CDR3: ASSFIGKGTGELF

J: TRBJ2-7
V: TRBV23-1
CDR3: ASSQSPLLERRSYEQY

J: TRBJ1-4
V: TRBV7-2
CDR3: ASSVTGTVREKLF

J: TRBJ2-2
V: TRBV19
CDR3: ASSIQGHTGELF

J: TRBJ2-1
V: TRBV7-2
CDR3: ASSLDRDNEQF

J: TRBJ1-2
V: TRBV5-6
CDR3: ASTQRGAYGYT

J: TRBJ2-5
V: TRBV7-2
CDR3: ASSSRGGETQY

J: TRBJ2-1
V: TRBV3-1
CDR3: ASSERDAWDEQF

J: TRBJ2-5
V: TRBV5-1
CDR3: ASSSSDRQKTQY

J: TRBJ2-1
V: TRBV5-4
CDR3: ASRVGGRNEQF

J: TRBJ2-5
V: TRBV5-1
CDR3: ASKQGLETQY

J: TRBJ2-7
V: TRBV21-1
CDR3: ASSRIRRLAPSGYEQY

J: TRBJ2-3
V: TRBV20-1
CDR3: SGRLAGVRTDTQY

J: TRBJ2-2
V: TRBV6-5
CDR3: ASSYSYGSGTGELF

J: TRBJ1-5
V: TRBV7-8
CDR3: ASSLAGTDNQPQH

J: TRBJ2-7
V: TRBV7-2
CDR3: ASSLEGILYYEQY

J: TRBJ1-1
V: TRBV30
CDR3: AWSTGHRNTEAF

J: TRBJ2-5
V: TRBV19
CDR3: ASRSGTGSKETQY

J: TRBJ2-7
V: TRBV28
CDR3: ASSLPGQFYEQY